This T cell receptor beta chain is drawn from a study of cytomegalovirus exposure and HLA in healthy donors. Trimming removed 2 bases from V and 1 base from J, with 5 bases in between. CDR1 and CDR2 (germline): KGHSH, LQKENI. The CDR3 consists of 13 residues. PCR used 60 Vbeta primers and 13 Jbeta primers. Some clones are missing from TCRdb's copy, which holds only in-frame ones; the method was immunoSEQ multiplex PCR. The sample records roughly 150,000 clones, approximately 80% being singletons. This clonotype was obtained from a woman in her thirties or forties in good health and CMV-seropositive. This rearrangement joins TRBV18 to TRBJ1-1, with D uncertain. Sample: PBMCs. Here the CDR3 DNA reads TGTGCCAGCTCACCATCCGGGAACACTGAAGCTTTCTTT. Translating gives CASSPSGNTEAFF.